A single sample gave rise to the 27 T cell receptor beta chains below, sequenced in a study of T-cell reconstitution after alpha-beta-depleted transplantation in children. Unique molecular identifiers were used in preparing the TCRbeta library. MiXCR, applied by TCRdb to the PCR reads, yields one record per CDR3 protein. The profile shows about 58,000 distinct CDR3 sequences, 44% of them singletons. Sequences were derived from PBMCs, mostly from graft donor cells, sampled 360 days after TCRalphabeta/CD19-depleted stem cell transplant. The receptors shown here come from a male patient aged 10-17 years who had a stem cell transplant for acute lymphoblastic leukemia, so the T cells may come from the graft donor.

The chain recombines TRBV28 with TRBJ2-1; 10 nucleotides line up with TRBD1. This CDR3 comprises 17 residues. With V trimmed by 7 bases and J by 6 bases, 15 bases remained unmatched. Germline V CDR1 and CDR2: MDHEN, SYDVKM. The CDR3 nucleotides read TGTGCCAGCATGGCGCCGCATCGACAGGGGGCAGGCAATGAGCAGTTCTTC. Its protein is CASMAPHRQGAGNEQFF.

This clonotype was observed at least ten times. The rearrangement links TRBV9 to TRBJ2-1; 14 positions agree with TRBD2. The CDR3 has 16 residues. CDR1 and CDR2 (germline): SGDLS, YYNGEE. With 4 bases clipped from V and 7 bases from J, the junction kept 7 bases outside the gene matches. The CDR3 is CASSLGTSGSLNEQFF. The CDR3 coding sequence is TGTGCCAGCAGCTTGGGGACTAGCGGGAGCCTTAATGAGCAGTTCTTC.

This clonotype was seen more than once but under ten times. J is TRBJ1-1 and V is TRBV14; D remains unclear. Germline values: CDR1 SGHDN, CDR2 FVKESK. Trimming stripped 0 bases from V and 6 bases from J, with 5 bases between. The CDR3 consists of 12 residues. The CDR3 DNA reads TGTGCCAGCAGCCAAGAAGGCTCTGAAGCTTTCTTT. Protein product: CASSQEGSEAFF.

The chain carries TRBV12-3 or TRBV12-4 and TRBJ2-3; 8 bases line up with TRBD2. V lost 3 bases, J lost 4 bases, and 3 bases stayed unmatched. CDR3 length: 14 residues. As DNA, the CDR3 is TGTGCCAGCAGTTTCTCGGGAGGGCCAGATACGCAGTATTTT. Translation: CASSFSGGPDTQYF.

The chain recombines TRBV6-5 with TRBJ2-7; a possible D gene is TRBD2 (6 bases). Trimming shortened V by 0 bases and J by 1 base, and 7 bases separated the two germline ends. The CDR3 is 14 residues long. The V gene's germline CDR1 is MNHEY and CDR2 SVGAGI. The CDR3 DNA reads as TGTGCCAGCAGTTACTCGGAGGGTTCCTACGAGCAGTACTTC. It is translated as CASSYSEGSYEQYF.

This clonotype showed up just a few times. The V and J genes are TRBV5-1 and TRBJ2-7; TRBD2 aligns across 7 bases. The ends lost 1 base at V and 2 bases at J; junction bases unmatched: 3. The CDR3 runs 14 residues. Germline CDR1 and CDR2: SGHRS and YFSETQ. CDR3 region: CASSLSGNAYEQYF. Here the CDR3 DNA reads TGCGCCAGCAGCTTGAGCGGGAACGCCTACGAGCAGTACTTC.

The V gene is TRBV12-3 or TRBV12-4, the J gene TRBJ2-5; D is ambiguous. CDR3 size: 17 residues. V was pared by 5 bases and J by 1 base, with 20 bases between. CDR3 DNA: TGTGCCAGCAGTCTTTCACAGCCGCTCTTTATCCAAGAGACCCAGTACTTC. Its translation: CASSLSQPLFIQETQYF.

The chain couples TRBV6-2 or TRBV6-3 to TRBJ2-1; 7 nucleotides agree with TRBD2. The CDR3 has 16 amino acids. V was pared by 5 bases and J by 1 base, with 8 bases of the junction left unmatched. Germline CDR1 MNHEY, CDR2 SVGEGT. CDR3 nucleotide sequence: TGTGCCAGCAGTCTCCCCAGCGGGAATTCCTACAATGAGCAGTTCTTC. Protein product: CASSLPSGNSYNEQFF.

The V gene is TRBV20-1, the J gene TRBJ2-1, with 9 bases identical to TRBD2. V lost 3 bases to trimming and J lost 4 bases; unmatched junction nucleotides: 1. Germline V gene lookup returns CDR1 DFQATT and CDR2 SNEGSKA (reference sequence). The CDR3 consists of 13 residues. The CDR3 region is CSASLAGYNEQFF. The DNA for the CDR3 is TGCAGTGCTAGTCTAGCGGGGTACAATGAGCAGTTCTTC.

The rearrangement uses TRBV7-7 and TRBJ2-3; D is possibly TRBD2 (6 bases). The CDR3 has 13 amino acids. In germline, CDR1 is SSHAT, CDR2 FNYEAQ (reference sequence). The ends were cut back, 5 bases at V and 3 bases at J, with 9 bases in the middle. Here the CDR3 DNA reads TGTGCCAGCAGCCTTCGGGAGACAGATACGCAGTATTTT. This encodes CASSLRETDTQYF.

This clonotype was picked up one time. V is TRBV10-3 and J is TRBJ2-7; the match to TRBD1 covers 9 bases. J lost 6 bases, V lost 2 bases, and 8 bases had no gene match. CDR3 length equals 15 residues. Germline loops: CDR1 ENHRY, CDR2 SYGVKD. In nucleotides, the CDR3 is TGTGCCATCAGTGAGCCGGACAGGGGTTACGCCGAGCAGTACTTC. Its protein product is CAISEPDRGYAEQYF.

The chain uses TRBV7-6 and TRBJ2-2; D ambiguous. Per the germline V gene, CDR1 is SGHVS and CDR2 is FNYEAQ. V lost 1 base and J 1 base, leaving 13 bases between the germline ends. The CDR3 runs to 17 residues. CDR3 protein: CASSLGGLLLNTGELFF. CDR3 DNA sequence: TGTGCCAGCAGCTTAGGTGGCCTCCTTCTGAACACCGGGGAGCTGTTTTTT.

This sequence joins TRBV5-1 and TRBJ2-3, with 10 bases identical to TRBD2. The CDR3 loop spans 14 amino acids. The V gene's germline CDR1 is SGHRS and CDR2 YFSETQ. Trimming at V came to 9 bases and at J to 1 base, leaving 5 bases not matched to a gene. The chain's CDR3 is CATSSGSGTDTQYF. Written as DNA, the CDR3 is TGCGCCACCTCTAGCGGGAGCGGCACAGATACGCAGTATTTT.

This chain joins TRBV6-5 and TRBJ2-7; no definite D call. The CDR3 has 13 amino acids. Trimming pared 2 bases from V and 3 bases from J, leaving 8 bases between. Germline V gene lookup returns CDR1 MNHEY and CDR2 SVGAGI. The CDR3 sequence is CASSYRTDYEQYF. In nucleotides, the CDR3 is TGTGCCAGCAGTTACAGAACAGACTACGAGCAGTACTTC.

This clonotype has a handful of counts. CDR3 in amino acids: CASSSPGQGPYEQYF. Here the CDR3 DNA reads TGTGCCAGCAGCTCTCCGGGACAGGGACCCTACGAGCAGTACTTC. The chain combines TRBV5-6 with TRBJ2-7, with 9 bases identical to TRBD1. The V and J ends lost 3 bases and 2 bases, in that order; junction bases with no gene match: 6. This CDR3 is built from 15 residues. CDR1 SGHDT and CDR2 YYEEEE come from the germline V gene.

The V call is TRBV12-3 or TRBV12-4, the J call TRBJ2-3, with TRBD1 identical over 8 bases. The V gene end was trimmed by 4 bases and the J gene end by 2 bases; junction bases not matched to a gene: 8. The CDR3 sequence is 16 residues long. The chain's CDR3 is CASSSDRALFTDTQYF. DNA of the CDR3: TGTGCCAGCAGTTCGGACAGGGCCCTATTCACAGATACGCAGTATTTT.

This clonotype showed up just a few times. The chain recombines TRBV12-3 or TRBV12-4 with TRBJ1-2, with D maybe TRBD1 (6 bases). The CDR3 is 12 residues long. The V end lost 8 bases, the J end lost 4 bases, and 11 bases lay between the germline ends. The CDR3 protein is CASLGAIYGYTF. The DNA of the CDR3 is TGTGCCAGCTTGGGGGCCATCTATGGCTACACCTTC.

Only a few counts were recorded for this clonotype. The chain combines TRBV27 with TRBJ1-5; D is undetermined. V was shortened by 5 bases and J by 6 bases, with 17 bases between the two germline ends. Germline V gene sequence: CDR1 MNHEY, CDR2 SMNVEV (reference sequence). The CDR3 covers 15 residues. Written as DNA, the CDR3 is TGTGCCAGCAGTGTCAGACCGGGGTGGGCTCAGCCCCAGCATTTT. Encoded protein: CASSVRPGWAQPQHF.

This clonotype was detected only a few times. CDR3 region: CASSLTSYNEQFF. The CDR3, as DNA: TGTGCCAGCAGCTTAACGAGCTACAATGAGCAGTTCTTC. The chain is built from TRBV11-3 and TRBJ2-1; D unresolved. Germline values: CDR1 SGHNT, CDR2 YENEEA. V was trimmed by 2 bases and J by 3 bases, leaving 5 bases between them. The CDR3 covers 13 residues.

The chain employs TRBV20-1 and TRBJ2-7; D is possibly TRBD2 (6 bases). Germline V gene data show CDR1 as DFQATT and CDR2 as SNEGSKA (reference sequence). The V end lost 5 bases, the J end lost 5 bases, and 19 bases lay between the germline ends. The CDR3 runs to 14 residues. Here the CDR3 DNA reads TGCAGTGCTCCCTTTCGGGGGACCACCCACGAGCAGTACTTC. Protein sequence: CSAPFRGTTHEQYF.

J is TRBJ2-6 and V is TRBV20-1, with D perhaps matching TRBD1 or TRBD2 (5 bases each). The CDR3 runs 14 residues. Germline V CDR1 and CDR2: DFQATT, SNEGSKA (reference sequence). V lost 6 bases and J lost 1, with 10 bases in between. The CDR3 DNA is TGCAGTGCGGGGGAAAATTCTGGGGCCAACGTCCTGACTTTC. This sequence encodes CSAGENSGANVLTF.

The table lists this clonotype with a few counts. The J gene is TRBJ2-1, the V gene TRBV7-9; 14 bases agree with TRBD2. Germline CDR1 reads SEHNR; CDR2 reads FQNEAQ (reference sequence). CDR3 length: 15 amino acids. The J segment lost 9 bases and the V segment lost 4 bases, leaving 5 bases of the junction unmatched. CDR3 DNA sequence: TGTGCCAGCAGCTCGACTAGCGGGGGGGCCACTGAGCAGTTCTTC. This codes for CASSSTSGGATEQFF.

This clonotype has a handful of counts. The CDR3 coding sequence is TGCAGTGCTAGATCTTACTTCTCGGGACTAGCGGGGGTCGGTGAGCAGTTCTTC. This encodes CSARSYFSGLAGVGEQFF. This chain joins TRBV20-1 and TRBJ2-1; TRBD2 aligns across 14 bases. Germline V gene sequence: CDR1 DFQATT, CDR2 SNEGSKA (reference sequence). There are 18 residues in the CDR3. With V trimmed by 2 bases and J by 9 bases, 15 bases remained unmatched.

This chain links TRBV27 with TRBJ2-7, with D perhaps assigned TRBD1 or TRBD2 (6 bases each). V dropped 4 bases and J dropped 6 bases, with 13 bases sitting between them. Germline assignment: CDR1 MNHEY and CDR2 SMNVEV (reference sequence). The CDR3 is made up of 13 amino acids. For the CDR3, the DNA is TGTGCCAGCAGTTCCTCAGGGGAGGCCGAGCAGTACTTC. Amino acids: CASSSSGEAEQYF.

This clonotype showed up just a few times. This CDR3 reads CASGYSYEQYF. DNA of the CDR3: TGTGCCAGCGGGTATTCCTACGAGCAGTACTTC. V usage is TRBV6-5 and J usage is TRBJ2-7, with D uncertain. Germline values: CDR1 MNHEY, CDR2 SVGAGI. Trimming left V 8 bases short and J 1 base short, with 6 bases between. This CDR3 is 11 amino acids long.

This sequence joins TRBV24-1 and TRBJ2-2; D unclear. The CDR3 sequence is 11 residues long. Trimming removed 10 bases from V and 7 bases from J, with 9 bases in between. Germline V gives CDR1 KGHDR, CDR2 SFDVKD. The chain's CDR3 is CATADDGELFF. The CDR3 nucleotides are TGTGCCACTGCGGACGACGGGGAGCTGTTTTTT.

This clonotype was detected a few times. The genes are TRBV5-6 and TRBJ2-7, with 8 bases matching TRBD2. The CDR3 sequence is 16 residues long. The germline V gene has CDR1 SGHDT and CDR2 YYEEEE. V shed 0 bases, J shed 10 bases, and the junction held 15 bases outside the gene matches. CDR3 region: CASSLEPRRGGSGQYF. CDR3 sequence (DNA): TGTGCCAGCAGCTTGGAGCCCCGCCGGGGGGGTTCTGGACAGTACTTC.